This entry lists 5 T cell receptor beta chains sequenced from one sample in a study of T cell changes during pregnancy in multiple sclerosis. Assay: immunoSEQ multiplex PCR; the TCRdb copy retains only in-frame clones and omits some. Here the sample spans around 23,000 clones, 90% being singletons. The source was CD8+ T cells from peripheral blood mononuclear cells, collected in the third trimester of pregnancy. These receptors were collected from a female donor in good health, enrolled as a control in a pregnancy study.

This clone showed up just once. CDR3 nucleotide sequence: TGTGCCAGCGGGGCAGGGGTCTACGGCTACACCTTC. Residues: CASGAGVYGYTF. The chain carries TRBV9 and TRBJ1-2; perhaps TRBD1 as D (6 bases). The CDR3 contains 12 residues. The V gene's germline CDR1 is SGDLS and CDR2 YYNGEE. V dropped 7 bases and J dropped 8 bases, with 15 bases sitting between them.

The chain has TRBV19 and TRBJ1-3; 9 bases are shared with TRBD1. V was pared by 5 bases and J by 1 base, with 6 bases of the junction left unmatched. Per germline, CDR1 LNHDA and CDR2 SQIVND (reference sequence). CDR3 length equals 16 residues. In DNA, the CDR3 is TGTGCCAGTAGTCTCACCGGGACAGGGTCTGGAAACACCATATATTTT. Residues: CASSLTGTGSGNTIYF.

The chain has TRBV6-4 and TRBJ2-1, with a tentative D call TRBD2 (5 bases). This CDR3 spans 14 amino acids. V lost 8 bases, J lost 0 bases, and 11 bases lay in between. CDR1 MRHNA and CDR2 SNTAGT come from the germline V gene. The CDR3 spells CASGPGSSYNEQFF. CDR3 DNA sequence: TGTGCCAGCGGCCCGGGGAGCTCCTACAATGAGCAGTTCTTC.

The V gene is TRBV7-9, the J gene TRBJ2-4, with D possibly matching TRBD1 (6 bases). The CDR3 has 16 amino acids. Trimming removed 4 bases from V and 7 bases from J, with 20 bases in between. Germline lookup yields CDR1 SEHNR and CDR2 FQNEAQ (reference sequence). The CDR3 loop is CASSWSGDGLKNIQYF. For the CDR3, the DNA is TGTGCCAGCAGCTGGTCAGGGGATGGCTTAAAGAACATTCAGTACTTC.

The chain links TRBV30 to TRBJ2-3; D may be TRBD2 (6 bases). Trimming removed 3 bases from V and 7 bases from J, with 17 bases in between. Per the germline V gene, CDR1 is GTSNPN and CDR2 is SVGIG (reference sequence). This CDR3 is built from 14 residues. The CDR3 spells CAWRPIADTYTQYF. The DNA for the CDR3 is TGTGCCTGGAGACCCATAGCGGATACTTATACGCAGTATTTT.